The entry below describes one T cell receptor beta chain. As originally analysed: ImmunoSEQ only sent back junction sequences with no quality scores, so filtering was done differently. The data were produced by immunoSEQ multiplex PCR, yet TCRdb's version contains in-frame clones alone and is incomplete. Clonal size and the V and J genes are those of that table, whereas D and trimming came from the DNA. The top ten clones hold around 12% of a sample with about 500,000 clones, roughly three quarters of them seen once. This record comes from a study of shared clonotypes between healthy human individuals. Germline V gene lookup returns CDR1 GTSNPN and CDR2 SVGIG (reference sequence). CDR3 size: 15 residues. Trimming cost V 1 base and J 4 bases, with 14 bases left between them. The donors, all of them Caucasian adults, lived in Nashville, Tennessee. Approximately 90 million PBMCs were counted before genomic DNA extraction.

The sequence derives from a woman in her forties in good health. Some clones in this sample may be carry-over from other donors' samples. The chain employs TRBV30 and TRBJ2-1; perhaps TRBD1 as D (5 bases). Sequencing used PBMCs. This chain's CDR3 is CAWSGGPPIYNEQFF. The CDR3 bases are TGTGCCTGGAGTGGGGGCCCGCCAATTTACAATGAGCAGTTCTTC.